These T cell receptor beta chains were read from a single sample in a study of beta chain features in type 1 diabetes. Using immunoSEQ multiplex PCR, the repertoire was profiled, and TCRdb retains in-frame clones only, with some absent. In the table there are about half a million clones, about 30% of which are singletons. The sequenced material came from naive CD4+ T cells from blood. The receptors shown here come from a man younger than 35 in good health. CDR3s leave out the opening cysteine and the closing phenylalanine or tryptophan. The order of the fields is CDR3 protein, clone size, V gene, J gene. The size entry is marked missing in some rows and otherwise reads once, few, many or a size class.

AWSVEFTGELF	.	TRBV30	TRBJ2-2
SVEDWLAGSTDTQY	few	TRBV29-1	TRBJ2-3
SAFRTSEQY	few	TRBV20-1	TRBJ2-7
ASSEVNSYEQY	few	TRBV6-1	TRBJ2-7
ASSLSRATNEKLF	few	TRBV7-2	TRBJ1-4
SVEITPGEQY	.	TRBV29-1	TRBJ2-7
ASSLLSTGELF	.	TRBV5-1	TRBJ2-2
ASSPYQTVNGANVLT	.	TRBV18	TRBJ2-6
SVEQGLAKKLF	.	TRBV29-1	TRBJ1-4
ASSWGLAGDTDTQY	few	TRBV7-9	TRBJ2-3
ASSYRAGGWPETQY	.	TRBV9	TRBJ2-5
ASSAPTGMITGELF	few	TRBV9	TRBJ2-2
ASSPGTGDHEQY	few	TRBV9	TRBJ2-7
ASSFLAGDTGELF	once	TRBV7-9	TRBJ2-2
SVGSSGTGELF	.	TRBV29-1	TRBJ2-2
ASSLRSAGQRNEQF	.	TRBV7-9	TRBJ2-1
ASKGTPTNYGYT	.	TRBV25-1	TRBJ1-2
ASSQAPSGLREQF	.	TRBV4-3	TRBJ2-1
ASSPLAGSDNTQY	.	TRBV7-9	TRBJ2-3
ASSYPGTSDPTQY	.	TRBV6-6	TRBJ2-5
ASSFDYGSGGTGELF	.	TRBV28	TRBJ2-2
ASSPGQGITGELF	once	TRBV28	TRBJ2-2
ASSLGYEQY	few	TRBV5-1	TRBJ2-7
ASSPRTSDSGELF	.	TRBV14	TRBJ2-2
ASSWTDKAF	.	TRBV7-9	TRBJ1-1
AWSSDRGTEAF	.	TRBV30	TRBJ1-1